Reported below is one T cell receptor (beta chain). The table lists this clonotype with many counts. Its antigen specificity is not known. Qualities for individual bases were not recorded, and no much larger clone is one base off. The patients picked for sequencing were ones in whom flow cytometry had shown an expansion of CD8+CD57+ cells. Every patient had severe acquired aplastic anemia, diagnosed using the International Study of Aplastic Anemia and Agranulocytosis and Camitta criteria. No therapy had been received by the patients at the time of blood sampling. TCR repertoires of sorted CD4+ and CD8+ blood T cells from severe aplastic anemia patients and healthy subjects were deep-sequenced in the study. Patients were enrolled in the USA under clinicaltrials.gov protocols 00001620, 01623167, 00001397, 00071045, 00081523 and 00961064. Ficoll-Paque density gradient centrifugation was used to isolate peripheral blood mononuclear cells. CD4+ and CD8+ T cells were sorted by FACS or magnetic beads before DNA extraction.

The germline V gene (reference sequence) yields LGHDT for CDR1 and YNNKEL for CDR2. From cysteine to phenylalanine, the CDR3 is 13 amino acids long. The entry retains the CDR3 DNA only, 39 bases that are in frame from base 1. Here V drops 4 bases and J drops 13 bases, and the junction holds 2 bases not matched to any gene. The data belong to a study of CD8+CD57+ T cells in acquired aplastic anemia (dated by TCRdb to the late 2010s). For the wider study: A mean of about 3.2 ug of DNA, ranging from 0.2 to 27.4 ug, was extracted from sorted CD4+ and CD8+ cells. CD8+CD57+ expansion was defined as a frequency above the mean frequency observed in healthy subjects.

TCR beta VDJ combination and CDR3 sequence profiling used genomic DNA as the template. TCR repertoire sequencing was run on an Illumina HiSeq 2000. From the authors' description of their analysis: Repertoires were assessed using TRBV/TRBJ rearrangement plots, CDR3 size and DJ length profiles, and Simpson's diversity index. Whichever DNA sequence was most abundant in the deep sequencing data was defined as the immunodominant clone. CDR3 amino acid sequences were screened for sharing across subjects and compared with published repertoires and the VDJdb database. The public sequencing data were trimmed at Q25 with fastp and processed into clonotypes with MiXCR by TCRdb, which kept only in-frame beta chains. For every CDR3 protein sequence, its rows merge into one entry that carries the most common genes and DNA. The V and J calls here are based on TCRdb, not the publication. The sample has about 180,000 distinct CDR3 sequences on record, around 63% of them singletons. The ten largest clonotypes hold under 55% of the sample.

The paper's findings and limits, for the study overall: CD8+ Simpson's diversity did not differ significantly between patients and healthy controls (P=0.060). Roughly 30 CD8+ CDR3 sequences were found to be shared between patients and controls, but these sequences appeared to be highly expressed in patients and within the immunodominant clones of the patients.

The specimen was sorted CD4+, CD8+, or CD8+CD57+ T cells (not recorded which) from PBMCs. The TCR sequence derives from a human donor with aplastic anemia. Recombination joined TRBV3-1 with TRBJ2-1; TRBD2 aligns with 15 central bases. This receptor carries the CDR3 CASSPGLAGGQFF. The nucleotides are TGTGCCAGCAGCCCGGGACTAGCGGGGGGTCAGTTCTTC.